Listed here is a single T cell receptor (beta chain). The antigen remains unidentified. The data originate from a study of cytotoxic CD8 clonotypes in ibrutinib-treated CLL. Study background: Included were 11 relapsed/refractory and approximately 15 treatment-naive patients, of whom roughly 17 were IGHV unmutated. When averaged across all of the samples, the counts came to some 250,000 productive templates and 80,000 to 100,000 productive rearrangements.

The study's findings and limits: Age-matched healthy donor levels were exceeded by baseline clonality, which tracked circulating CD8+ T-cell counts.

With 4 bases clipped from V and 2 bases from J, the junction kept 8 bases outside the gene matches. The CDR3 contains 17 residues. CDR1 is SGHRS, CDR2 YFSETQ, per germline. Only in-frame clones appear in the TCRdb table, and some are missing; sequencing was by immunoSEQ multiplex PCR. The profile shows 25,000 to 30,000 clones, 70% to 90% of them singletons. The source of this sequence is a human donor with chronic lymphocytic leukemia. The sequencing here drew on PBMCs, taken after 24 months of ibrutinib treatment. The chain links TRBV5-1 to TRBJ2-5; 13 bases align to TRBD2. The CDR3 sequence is CASSRLPTSGGQETQYF. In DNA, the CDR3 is TGCGCCAGCAGCCGCCTCCCGACTAGCGGGGGGCAAGAGACCCAGTACTTC.